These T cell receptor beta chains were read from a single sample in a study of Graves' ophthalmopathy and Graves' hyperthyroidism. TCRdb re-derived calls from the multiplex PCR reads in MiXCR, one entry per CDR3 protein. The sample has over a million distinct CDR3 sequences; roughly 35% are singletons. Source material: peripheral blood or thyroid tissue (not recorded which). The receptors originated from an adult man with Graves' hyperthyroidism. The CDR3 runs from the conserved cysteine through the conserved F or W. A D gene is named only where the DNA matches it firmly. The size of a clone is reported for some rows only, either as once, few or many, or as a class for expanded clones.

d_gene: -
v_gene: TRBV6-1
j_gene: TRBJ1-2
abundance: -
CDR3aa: CASSEKSGQSYTF
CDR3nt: TGTGCCAGCAGTGAAAAGTCGGGACAAAGCTACACCTTC

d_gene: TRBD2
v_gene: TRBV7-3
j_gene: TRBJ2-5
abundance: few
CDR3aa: CASSLTSGTETQYF
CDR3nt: TGTGCCAGCAGCTTAACTAGCGGGACAGAGACCCAGTACTTC

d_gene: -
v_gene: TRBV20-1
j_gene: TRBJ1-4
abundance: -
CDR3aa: CSARTAKGTTNEKLFF
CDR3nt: TGCAGTGCTAGAACAGCTAAGGGGACTACTAATGAAAAACTGTTTTTT

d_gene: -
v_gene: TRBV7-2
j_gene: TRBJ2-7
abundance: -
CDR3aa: CASTSQSAVSYEQYF
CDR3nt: TGTGCCAGCACCTCCCAGTCAGCGGTATCCTACGAGCAGTACTTC

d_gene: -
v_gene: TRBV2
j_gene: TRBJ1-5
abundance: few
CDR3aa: CASSFRPNQPQHF
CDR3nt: TGTGCCAGCAGTTTCAGGCCCAATCAGCCCCAGCATTTT

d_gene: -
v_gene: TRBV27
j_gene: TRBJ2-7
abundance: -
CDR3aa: CASSLSLVGSYEQYF
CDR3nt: TGTGCCAGCAGTTTATCTCTAGTCGGCTCCTACGAGCAGTACTTC

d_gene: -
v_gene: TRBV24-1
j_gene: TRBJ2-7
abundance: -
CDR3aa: CATSDRGRQSDQYF
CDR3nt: TGTGCCACCAGTGATCGGGGCAGGCAGAGCGATCAGTACTTC

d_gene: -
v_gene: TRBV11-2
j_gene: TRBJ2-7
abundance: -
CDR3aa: CASSPGTAAVGGEQYF
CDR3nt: TGTGCCAGCAGCCCGGGGACGGCAGCCGTTGGGGGCGAGCAGTACTTC

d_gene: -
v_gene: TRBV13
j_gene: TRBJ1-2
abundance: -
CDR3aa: CACSVAPGDYGYTF
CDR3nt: TGTGCCTGCAGCGTTGCCCCGGGAGACTATGGCTACACCTTC

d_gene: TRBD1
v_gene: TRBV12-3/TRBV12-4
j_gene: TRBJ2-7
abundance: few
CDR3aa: CASSITPGQVEQYF
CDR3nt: TGTGCCAGCAGCATAACACCCGGACAGGTCGAGCAGTACTTC

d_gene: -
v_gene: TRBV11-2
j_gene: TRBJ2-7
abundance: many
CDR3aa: CASSLTKENLPGQYF
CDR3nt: TGTGCCAGCAGCTTAACGAAGGAAAACCTTCCCGGGCAGTACTTC

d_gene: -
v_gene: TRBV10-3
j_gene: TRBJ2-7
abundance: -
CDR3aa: CAITQGGGLGQYF
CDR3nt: TGTGCCATCACCCAGGGAGGGGGCCTGGGGCAGTACTTC

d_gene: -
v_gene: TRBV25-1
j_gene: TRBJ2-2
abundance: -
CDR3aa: CASSTPGLTGELFF
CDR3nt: TGTGCCAGCAGTACGCCAGGACTAACCGGGGAGCTGTTTTTT

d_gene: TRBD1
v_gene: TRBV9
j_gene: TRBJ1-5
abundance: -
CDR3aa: CASSAGTGSKPQHF
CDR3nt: TGTGCCAGCAGCGCCGGGACAGGGAGTAAGCCCCAGCATTTT

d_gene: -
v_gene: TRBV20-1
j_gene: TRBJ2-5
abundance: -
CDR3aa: CSARDRAQAETQYF
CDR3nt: TGCAGTGCTAGAGATCGGGCCCAGGCGGAGACCCAGTACTTC

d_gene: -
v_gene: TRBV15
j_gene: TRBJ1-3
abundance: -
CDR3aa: CATSRERSATGNTIYF
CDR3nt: TGTGCCACCAGCAGAGAACGATCTGCAACTGGAAACACCATATATTTT

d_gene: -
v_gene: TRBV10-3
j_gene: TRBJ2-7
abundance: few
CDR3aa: CAISYSWQGSGEQYF
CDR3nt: TGTGCCATCAGTTACTCGTGGCAGGGCAGCGGTGAGCAGTACTTC

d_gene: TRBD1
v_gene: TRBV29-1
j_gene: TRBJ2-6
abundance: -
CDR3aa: CSASGTGGSGANVLTF
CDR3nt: TGCAGCGCATCCGGGACAGGGGGCTCTGGGGCCAACGTCCTGACTTTC

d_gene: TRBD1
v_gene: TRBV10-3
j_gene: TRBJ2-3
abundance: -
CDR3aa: CAISFDRASTDTQYF
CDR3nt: TGTGCCATCAGTTTCGACAGGGCTAGCACAGATACGCAGTATTTT

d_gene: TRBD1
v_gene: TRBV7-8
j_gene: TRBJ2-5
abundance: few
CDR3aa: CASSWDRGAVELQETQYF
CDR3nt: TGTGCCAGCAGCTGGGACAGGGGGGCGGTCGAGCTCCAAGAGACCCAGTACTTC